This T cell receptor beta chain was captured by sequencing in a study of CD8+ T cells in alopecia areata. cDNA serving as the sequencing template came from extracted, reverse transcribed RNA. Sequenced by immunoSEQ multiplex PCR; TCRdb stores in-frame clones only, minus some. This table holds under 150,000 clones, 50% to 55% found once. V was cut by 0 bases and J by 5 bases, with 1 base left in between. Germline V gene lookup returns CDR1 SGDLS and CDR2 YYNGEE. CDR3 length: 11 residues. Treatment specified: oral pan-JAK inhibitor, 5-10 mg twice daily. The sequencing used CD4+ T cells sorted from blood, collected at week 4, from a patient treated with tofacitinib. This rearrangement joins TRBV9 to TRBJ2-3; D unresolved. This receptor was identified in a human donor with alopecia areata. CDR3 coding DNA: TGTGCCAGCAGCGTAGGAGATACGCAGTATTTT. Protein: CASSVGDTQYF.